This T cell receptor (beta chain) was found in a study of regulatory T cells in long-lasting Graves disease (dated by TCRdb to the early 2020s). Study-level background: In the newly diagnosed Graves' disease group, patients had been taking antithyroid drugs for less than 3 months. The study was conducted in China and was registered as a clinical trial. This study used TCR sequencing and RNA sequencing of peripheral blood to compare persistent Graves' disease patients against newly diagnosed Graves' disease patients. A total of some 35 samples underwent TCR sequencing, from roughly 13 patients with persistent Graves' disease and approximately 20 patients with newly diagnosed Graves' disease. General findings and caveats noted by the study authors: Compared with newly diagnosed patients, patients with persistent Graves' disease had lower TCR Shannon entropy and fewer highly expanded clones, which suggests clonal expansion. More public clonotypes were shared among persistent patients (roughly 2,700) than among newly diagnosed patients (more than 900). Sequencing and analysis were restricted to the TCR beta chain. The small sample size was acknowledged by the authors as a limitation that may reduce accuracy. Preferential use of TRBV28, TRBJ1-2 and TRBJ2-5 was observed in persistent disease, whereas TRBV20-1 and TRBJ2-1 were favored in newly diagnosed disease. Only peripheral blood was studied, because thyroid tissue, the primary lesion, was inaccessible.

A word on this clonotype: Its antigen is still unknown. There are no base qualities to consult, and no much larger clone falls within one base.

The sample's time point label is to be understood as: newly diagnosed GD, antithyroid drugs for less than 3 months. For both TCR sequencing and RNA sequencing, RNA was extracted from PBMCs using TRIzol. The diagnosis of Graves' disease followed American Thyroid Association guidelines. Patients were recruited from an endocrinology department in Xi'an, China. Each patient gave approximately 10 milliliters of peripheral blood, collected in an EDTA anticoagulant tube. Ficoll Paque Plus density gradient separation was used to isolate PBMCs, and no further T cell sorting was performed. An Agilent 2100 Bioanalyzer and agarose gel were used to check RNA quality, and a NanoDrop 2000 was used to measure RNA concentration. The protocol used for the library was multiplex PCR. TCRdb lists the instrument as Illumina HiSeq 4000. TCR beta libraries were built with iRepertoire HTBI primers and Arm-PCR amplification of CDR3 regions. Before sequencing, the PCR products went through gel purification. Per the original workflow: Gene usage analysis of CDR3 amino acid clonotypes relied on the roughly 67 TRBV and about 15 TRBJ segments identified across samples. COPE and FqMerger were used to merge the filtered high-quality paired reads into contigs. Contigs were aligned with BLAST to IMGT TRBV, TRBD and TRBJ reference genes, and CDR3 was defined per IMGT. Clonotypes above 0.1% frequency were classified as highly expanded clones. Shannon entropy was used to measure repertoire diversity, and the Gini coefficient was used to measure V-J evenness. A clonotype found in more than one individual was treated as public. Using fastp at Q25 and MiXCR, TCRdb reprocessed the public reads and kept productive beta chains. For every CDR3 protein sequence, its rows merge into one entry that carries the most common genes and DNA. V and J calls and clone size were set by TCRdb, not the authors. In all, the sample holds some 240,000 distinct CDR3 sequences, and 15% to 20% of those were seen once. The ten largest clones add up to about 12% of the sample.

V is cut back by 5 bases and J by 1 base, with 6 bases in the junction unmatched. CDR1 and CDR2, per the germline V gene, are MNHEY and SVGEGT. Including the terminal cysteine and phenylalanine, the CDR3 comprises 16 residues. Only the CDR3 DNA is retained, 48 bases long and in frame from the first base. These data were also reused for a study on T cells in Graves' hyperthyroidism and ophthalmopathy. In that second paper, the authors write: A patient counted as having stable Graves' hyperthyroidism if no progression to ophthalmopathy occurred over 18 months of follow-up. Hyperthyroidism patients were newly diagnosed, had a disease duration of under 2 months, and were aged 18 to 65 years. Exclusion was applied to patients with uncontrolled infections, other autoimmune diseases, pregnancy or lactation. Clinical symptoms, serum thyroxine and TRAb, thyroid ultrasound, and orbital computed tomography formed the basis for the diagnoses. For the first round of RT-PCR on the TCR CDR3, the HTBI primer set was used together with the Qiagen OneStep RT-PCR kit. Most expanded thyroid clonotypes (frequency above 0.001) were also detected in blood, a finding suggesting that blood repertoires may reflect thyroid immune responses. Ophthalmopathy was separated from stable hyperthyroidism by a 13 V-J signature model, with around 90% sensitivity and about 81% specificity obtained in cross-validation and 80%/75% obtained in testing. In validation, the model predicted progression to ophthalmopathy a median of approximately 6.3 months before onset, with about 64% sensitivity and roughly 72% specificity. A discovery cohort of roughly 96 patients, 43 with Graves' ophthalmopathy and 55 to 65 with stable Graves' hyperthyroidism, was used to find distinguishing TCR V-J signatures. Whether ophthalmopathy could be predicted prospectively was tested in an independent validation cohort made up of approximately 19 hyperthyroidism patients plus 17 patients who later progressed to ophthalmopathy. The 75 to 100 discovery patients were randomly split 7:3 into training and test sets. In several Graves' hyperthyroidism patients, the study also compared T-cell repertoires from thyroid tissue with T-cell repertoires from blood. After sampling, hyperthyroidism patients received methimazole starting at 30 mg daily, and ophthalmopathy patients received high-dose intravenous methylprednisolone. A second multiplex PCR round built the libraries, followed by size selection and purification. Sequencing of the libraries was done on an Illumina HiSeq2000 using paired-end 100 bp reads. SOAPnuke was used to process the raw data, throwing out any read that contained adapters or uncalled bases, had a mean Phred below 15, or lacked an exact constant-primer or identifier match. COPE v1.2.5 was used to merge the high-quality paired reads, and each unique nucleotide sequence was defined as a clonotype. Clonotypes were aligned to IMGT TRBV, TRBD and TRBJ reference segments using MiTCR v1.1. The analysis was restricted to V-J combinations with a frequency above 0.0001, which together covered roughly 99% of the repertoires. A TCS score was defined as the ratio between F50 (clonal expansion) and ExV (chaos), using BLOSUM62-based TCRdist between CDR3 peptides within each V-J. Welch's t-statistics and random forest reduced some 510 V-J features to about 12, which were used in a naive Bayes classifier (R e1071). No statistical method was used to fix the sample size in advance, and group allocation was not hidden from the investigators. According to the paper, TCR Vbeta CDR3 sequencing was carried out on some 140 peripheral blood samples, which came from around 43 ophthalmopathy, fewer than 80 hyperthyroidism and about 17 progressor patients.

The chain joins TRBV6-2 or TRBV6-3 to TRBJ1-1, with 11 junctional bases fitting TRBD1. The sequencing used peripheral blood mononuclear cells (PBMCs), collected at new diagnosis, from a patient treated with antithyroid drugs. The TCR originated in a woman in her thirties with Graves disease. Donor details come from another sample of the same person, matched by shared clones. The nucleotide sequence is TGTGCCAGCAGTGGCCGGGACAGGGGGGGGAACACTGAAGCTTTCTTT. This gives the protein CASSGRDRGGNTEAFF.